The 21 T cell receptor beta chains below were found in one sample sequenced in a study of CD8+CD57+ T cells in acquired aplastic anemia. TCR beta VDJ and CDR3 profiling used genomic DNA as template. TCRdb fed the reads into MiXCR, producing one record per CDR3 protein. This sample has 300,000 or so distinct CDR3 sequences, with under 60% found just once. Flow cytometry had shown expanded CD8+CD57+ cells in the patients chosen for sequencing. The specimen was sorted CD4+, CD8+, or CD8+CD57+ T cells (not recorded which) from PBMCs. The receptors shown here come from a human donor with aplastic anemia.

The gene calls are TRBV20-1 and TRBJ2-1; perhaps TRBD2 as D (5 bases). The length of the CDR3 is 15 residues. V dropped 4 bases and J dropped 6 bases, with 19 bases sitting between them. Germline CDR1 is DFQATT and CDR2 is SNEGSKA (reference sequence). The CDR3 reads CSATSRSGSPNEQFF. CDR3 nucleotides: TGCAGTGCTACTTCACGGTCGGGGTCCCCCAATGAGCAGTTCTTC.

V usage is TRBV20-1 and J usage is TRBJ1-2, with 11 nucleotides matching TRBD1. Germline CDR1 and CDR2: DFQATT and SNEGSKA (reference sequence). CDR3 length: 14 residues. The junction had 5 bases not matched to a gene; V was cut back by 4 bases and J by 4 bases. The CDR3 DNA reads TGCAGTGCTAAAGGACAGGGGGCTGTCTATGGCTACACCTTC. Its protein is CSAKGQGAVYGYTF.

The chain couples TRBV19 to TRBJ1-2; D remains ambiguous. V lost 10 bases, J lost 2 bases, and 8 bases lay in between. Germline values: CDR1 LNHDA, CDR2 SQIVND (reference sequence). The CDR3 totals 11 residues. CDR3 DNA: TGTGCCACCCTACAAAACTATGGCTACACCTTC. Translating it yields CATLQNYGYTF. The full variable domain, in which reference TRBV19 and TRBJ1-2 provide the parts outside the CDR3, is DGGITQSPKYLFRKEGQNVTLSCEQNLNHDAMYWYRQDPGQGLRLIYYSQIVNDFQKGDIAEGYSVSREKKESFPLTVTSAQKNPTAFYLCATLQNYGYTFGSGTRLTVV.

Ten or more counts support this clonotype. The CDR3 DNA sequence: TGTGCCAGCAGCTTTCGACTCGGACAGTCTGAAGCTTTCTTT. This sequence encodes CASSFRLGQSEAFF. This chain uses TRBV7-2 with TRBJ1-1; D perhaps matches TRBD1 (6 bases). From germline, CDR1 is SGHTA and CDR2 FQGNSA. V lost 3 bases, J lost 6 bases, and 14 bases lay in between. The CDR3 has 14 amino acids.

The chain is built from TRBV6-6 and TRBJ2-5; 10 bases are shared with TRBD2. This CDR3 comprises 14 residues. Germline CDR1 and CDR2: MNHNY and SVGAGI (reference sequence). Unmatched junction bases numbered 7, after V lost 5 bases and J lost 7 bases. The chain's CDR3 is CASSRLAGGGTQYF. The CDR3 DNA reads TGTGCCAGCAGTCGACTAGCGGGTGGGGGGACCCAGTACTTC.

The chain is built from TRBV2 and TRBJ2-2; D possibly corresponds to TRBD2 (6 bases). The V gene's germline CDR1 is SNHLY and CDR2 FYNNEI. The ends were cut back, 6 bases at V and 6 bases at J, with 11 bases in the middle. This CDR3 region has 13 residues. In nucleotides, the CDR3 is TGTGCCAGCAGGGGCGGGACTTCCGGGGAGCTGTTTTTT. As protein: CASRGGTSGELFF.

The chain is built from TRBV2 and TRBJ1-1, with D hard to call. The CDR3 runs 14 residues. Trimming stripped 7 bases from V and 0 bases from J, with 12 bases between. Germline CDR1 and CDR2: SNHLY and FYNNEI. The CDR3 region is CASTNSRMNTEAFF. In DNA form, the CDR3 reads TGTGCCAGCACCAACAGCAGGATGAACACTGAAGCTTTCTTT.

This clonotype was seen at least ten times. V is TRBV5-8 and J is TRBJ1-2; 7 nucleotides align to TRBD1. The CDR3 is made up of 12 amino acids. With V trimmed by 4 bases and J by 7 bases, 4 bases remained unmatched. Germline CDR1 and CDR2: SGHTS and YDEGEE. The CDR3 sequence is CASSATGAGYTF. As DNA, the CDR3 is TGTGCCAGCAGCGCCACAGGGGCTGGCTACACCTTC.

The genes are TRBV10-3 and TRBJ2-2; D unclear. Germline V lookup: CDR1 ENHRY, CDR2 SYGVKD. The CDR3 consists of 15 residues. V dropped 2 bases and J dropped 0 bases, with 7 bases sitting between them. This CDR3 reads CAISEAPANTGELFF. The DNA of the CDR3 is TGTGCCATCAGTGAGGCGCCAGCGAACACCGGGGAGCTGTTTTTT.

V and J are TRBV12-3 or TRBV12-4 and TRBJ1-5; 7 positions match TRBD1. This CDR3 has 13 residues. With V trimmed by 5 bases and J by 5 bases, 3 bases remained unmatched. In nucleotides, the CDR3 is TGTGCCAGCAGTCAGACAGGGTATCAGCCCCAGCATTTT. Translated, it gives CASSQTGYQPQHF.

V is TRBV2 and J is TRBJ2-3; 7 positions agree with TRBD2. Germline V CDR1 and CDR2: SNHLY, FYNNEI. J gave up 0 bases and V 3 bases, and 3 bases lay outside the gene matches. The CDR3 totals 15 residues. DNA for the CDR3: TGTGCCAGCAGTGACGCGGGGGATAGCACAGATACGCAGTATTTT. Residues: CASSDAGDSTDTQYF.

The rearrangement links TRBV2 to TRBJ2-7; 7 bases fit TRBD1. V shed 0 bases, J shed 0 bases, and the junction held 5 bases outside the gene matches. Germline assignment: CDR1 SNHLY and CDR2 FYNNEI. The CDR3 length is 16 residues. CDR3 loop: CASSEAGTASSYEQYF. The DNA for the CDR3 is TGTGCCAGCAGTGAAGCCGGGACAGCGAGCTCCTACGAGCAGTACTTC.

This clonotype was recorded at least ten times. This rearrangement joins TRBV7-9 to TRBJ1-5, with 9 bases identical to TRBD1. Germline CDR1 reads SEHNR; CDR2 reads FQNEAQ (reference sequence). The CDR3 length is 19 residues. Unmatched junction bases numbered 15, after V lost 3 bases and J lost 3 bases. The CDR3 nucleotides read TGTGCCAGCAGCTTTTACGACGGGACAGGGTTTAGTAACAATCAGCCCCAGCATTTT. It encodes CASSFYDGTGFSNNQPQHF.

A note on this clonotype: Mismatch with germline at one junction end may stem from a read error. The V and J genes are TRBV20-1 and TRBJ2-1; D is uncertain. The V gene's germline CDR1 is DFQATT and CDR2 SNEGSKA (reference sequence). This CDR3 contains 14 residues. CDR3: CSASRHRTYDEQFF. The CDR3 DNA follows: TGCAGTGCTAGTAGGCACAGAACCTACGATGAGCAGTTCTTC.

V is TRBV19 and J is TRBJ2-7; D is unresolved. This CDR3 has 13 amino acids. CDR1 is LNHDA, CDR2 SQIVND, per germline (reference sequence). Between the trimmed V and J ends, which lost 5 bases and 3 bases, there was a span of 11 bases. Here the CDR3 DNA reads TGTGCCAGTAGTGGATGGAACAACTACGAGCAGTACTTC. Translated, it gives CASSGWNNYEQYF.

The V and J genes are TRBV7-8 and TRBJ2-7; 10 bases are a match to TRBD1. The ends lost 5 bases at V and 4 bases at J; junction bases unmatched: 8. In germline, CDR1 is SGHVS, CDR2 FQNEAQ. The CDR3 consists of 15 residues. CDR3 in DNA: TGTGCCAGCAGCGTCCTCCGGGACAGGGGTTACGAGCAGTACTTC. It is translated as CASSVLRDRGYEQYF.

The chain has TRBV5-1 and TRBJ2-3; D gene unclear. Trimming took off 1 base at V and 2 bases at J, with 8 bases between the two ends. CDR3 length equals 14 residues. Germline CDR1 reads SGHRS; CDR2 reads YFSETQ. The CDR3 loop is CASSLSTPTDTQYF. The CDR3 nucleotides are TGCGCCAGCAGCTTGAGTACACCCACAGATACGCAGTATTTT.

This clonotype was detected many times. This chain links TRBV11-2 with TRBJ2-1; D is ambiguous. Germline CDR1 and CDR2: SGHAT and FQNNGV. With 1 base removed from V and 2 bases from J, the gap between germline ends came to 9 bases. This CDR3 comprises 15 residues. This chain's CDR3 is CASSLGTSTYNEQFF. CDR3 bases: TGTGCCAGCAGCTTAGGGACCTCGACCTACAATGAGCAGTTCTTC.

The rearrangement joins TRBV29-1 to TRBJ1-2, with 10 positions matching TRBD1. V gave up 4 bases and J gave up 8 bases; unmatched junction bases: 4. This CDR3 has 12 amino acids. Germline V lookup: CDR1 SQVTM, CDR2 ANQGSEA. The CDR3 region is CSVAGQGMGYTF. In DNA form, the CDR3 reads TGCAGCGTTGCGGGACAGGGGATGGGCTACACCTTC.

The CDR3 here is CASSGRTFQDEQYF. In nucleotides, the CDR3 is TGTGCCAGCAGCGGGCGGACTTTCCAGGACGAGCAGTACTTC. This chain uses TRBV9 with TRBJ2-7; possible D gene TRBD2, 5 bases. V lost 3 bases to trimming and J lost 5 bases, with 15 bases between them. This CDR3 comprises 14 residues. Germline assignment: CDR1 SGDLS and CDR2 YYNGEE. The variable domain in full, with the rest retrieved from reference TRBV9 and TRBJ2-7, is DSGVTQTPKHLITATGQRVTLRCSPRSGDLSVYWYQQSLDQGLQFLIQYYNGEERAKGNILERFSAQQFPDLHSELNLSSLELGDSALYFCASSGRTFQDEQYFGPGTRLTVT.

To note about this clonotype: A junction end diverges from the germline sequence, so it may reflect a read error. J is TRBJ1-1 and V is TRBV6-4; no definite D call. Germline CDR1 and CDR2: MRHNA and SNTAGT. CDR3 length: 15 amino acids. CDR3 in amino acids: CASSYSVSSGTEAFF. The CDR3 DNA follows: TGTGCCAGCAGTTACTCTGTCAGCTCGGGAACTGAAGCTTTCTTT.